This T cell receptor beta chain derives from a study of shared clonotypes between healthy human individuals. It was across several immunoSEQ plates that each subset's genomic DNA was evenly split. Data came from immunoSEQ multiplex PCR; TCRdb stores just in-frame clones and leaves some out. The repertoire consists of 650,000 to 750,000 clones, with roughly 78% occurring once and the leading ten covering approximately 1.8%. Both subsets, CD45RA+ naive and CD45RA-negative memory, were split from the CD4+ cells. About this clone itself: Its target is not known.

Findings and limits, study-wide: Deeper or shallower sequencing was expected to change how clonotypes are shared among donors. Memory subsets had estimated richness that was generally smaller than that of naive subsets.

The sequencing sample was made of memory CD4+ T cells sorted from blood. Subset meaning: CD45RA-negative fraction. This receptor was taken from a woman aged 30 to 39 in good health.

The CDR3 protein is CASQSGDGYEQYF. The CDR3 DNA reads as TGTGCCAGTCAGTCGGGAGATGGCTACGAGCAGTACTTC. This sequence joins TRBV7-9 and TRBJ2-7; D is possibly TRBD2 (6 bases). The V gene lost 9 bases and the J gene lost 3 bases, with 15 bases spanning the gap. There are 13 residues in the CDR3. Germline V gene sequence: CDR1 SEHNR, CDR2 FQNEAQ (reference sequence).